The clone carrying this T cell receptor beta chain was recorded once. These data belong to a study of blood T cell repertoires in COVID-19. Authors' analysis steps: Using reference gene primer amplification, nucleated cell counts were estimated. Data came from immunoSEQ multiplex PCR; TCRdb stores just in-frame clones and leaves some out. V and J calls and clone size are as listed in that table; D and trimming were resolved from the DNA. The sample carries about 190,000 clones, nearly 90% recorded once. This CDR3 is built from 17 residues. Germline V gene sequence: CDR1 MGHRA, CDR2 YSYEKL. V lost 0 bases to trimming and J lost 0 bases; unmatched junction nucleotides: 7.

The J gene is TRBJ1-1, the V gene TRBV4-1; 7 bases are a match to TRBD1. This TCR was recovered from a woman in her thirties or forties who had recovered from COVID-19. Sample: peripheral blood. The chain's CDR3 is CASSQDPGQYLNTEAFF. As DNA, the CDR3 is TGCGCCAGCAGCCAAGACCCGGGACAGTACTTGAACACTGAAGCTTTCTTT.